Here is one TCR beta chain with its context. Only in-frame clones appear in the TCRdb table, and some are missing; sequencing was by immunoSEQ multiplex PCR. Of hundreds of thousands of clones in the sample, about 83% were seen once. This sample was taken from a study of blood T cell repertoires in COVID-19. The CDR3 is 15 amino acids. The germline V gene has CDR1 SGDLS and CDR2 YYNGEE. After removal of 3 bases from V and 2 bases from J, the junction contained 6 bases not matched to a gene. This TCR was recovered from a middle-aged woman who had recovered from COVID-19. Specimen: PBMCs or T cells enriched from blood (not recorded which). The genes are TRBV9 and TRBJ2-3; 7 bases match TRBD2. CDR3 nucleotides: TGTGCCAGCAGCGAAAGACTAGCCTACACAGATACGCAGTATTTT. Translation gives CASSERLAYTDTQYF.